This paragraph covers one TCR beta chain sequence. The protocol was immunoSEQ multiplex PCR, while the TCRdb copy is restricted to in-frame clones and leaves out a portion. The sample yields some 130,000 clones, around 93% seen once. The entry originates in a study of control samples from healthy donors and cancer patients. Germline V gives CDR1 SGDLS, CDR2 YYNGEE. The CDR3 spans 14 residues. The V end lost 1 base, the J end lost 2 bases, and 9 bases lay between the germline ends. The rearrangement links TRBV9 to TRBJ2-5; no definite D call. This receptor was taken from a man between 18 and 35 years old in good health. The specimen was blood. The CDR3 region has the DNA TGTGCCAGCAGCGTACGCGCAGATCAAGAGACCCAGTACTTC. It yields the protein CASSVRADQETQYF. The full variable domain, in which reference TRBV9 and TRBJ2-5 provide the parts outside the CDR3, is DSGVTQTPKHLITATGQRVTLRCSPRSGDLSVYWYQQSLDQGLQFLIQYYNGEERAKGNILERFSAQQFPDLHSELNLSSLELGDSALYFCASSVRADQETQYFGPGTRLLVL.